This T cell receptor (beta chain) was identified in a study of blood T cell repertoires in COVID-19. Across the study: Samples came from the United States, Italy and Spain, spanning acute and convalescent COVID-19. PBMCs, B-cell-depleted T cells, or T cells were the source of the cDNA or gDNA that made up the material.

Authors' analysis steps: Cell counts per sample came from amplifying reference gene primers. Produced via immunoSEQ multiplex PCR; TCRdb's table is partial and in-frame only. V, J and clone size were drawn from that table, and D and trimming were deduced from the DNA. The data contain 90,000 to 100,000 clones, roughly 89% of them singletons. Trimming at V came to 4 bases and at J to 5 bases, leaving 9 bases not matched to a gene. Germline values: CDR1 ENHRY, CDR2 SYGVKD. The CDR3 has 17 amino acids. V is TRBV10-3 and J is TRBJ1-6; 9 bases map to TRBD1. The TCR was taken from a man aged 70-80 years with active or convalescent COVID-19. Sequences were obtained from peripheral blood. CDR3 bases: TGTGCCATCAGTGCAGGGGGGACAGGGACTAATAATTCACCCCTCCACTTT. Translated, it gives CAISAGGTGTNNSPLHF.